A single sample is the source of the 19 T cell receptor beta chains below, sequenced in a study of blood T cell repertoires in COVID-19. Generated by immunoSEQ multiplex PCR, the TCRdb table keeps only in-frame clones and is missing some. This table has 200,000 or so clones, 85% appearing once. Source material: peripheral blood. Source of these receptors: a person aged 70 to 85 with COVID-19, enrolled during active disease.

The rearrangement joins TRBV29-1 to TRBJ2-7, with 10 bases identical to TRBD2. Germline-derived CDR1 and CDR2 are SQVTM and ANQGSEA. J lost 4 bases, V lost 1 base, and 4 bases had no gene match. The CDR3 extends over 14 amino acids. DNA of the CDR3: TGCAGCGTTGAAGTCCTAGCGGGGGTTTACGAGCAGTACTTC. It is translated as CSVEVLAGVYEQYF.

This chain uses TRBV6-5 with TRBJ1-1, with unresolved D. The CDR3 totals 12 residues. V was shortened by 7 bases and J by 2 bases, with 8 bases between the two germline ends. Germline V gene data show CDR1 as MNHEY and CDR2 as SVGAGI. The DNA for the CDR3 is TGTGCCAGCACTAGCACAAACACTGAAGCTTTCTTT. Translation: CASTSTNTEAFF.

The CDR3 sequence is CASSRSRNTDTQYF. The CDR3 DNA reads TGTGCCAGCAGCCGAAGCCGAAACACAGATACGCAGTATTTT. The rearrangement uses TRBV6-5 and TRBJ2-3; D is unclear. The CDR3 extends over 14 amino acids. Germline V gene data show CDR1 as MNHEY and CDR2 as SVGAGI. The V gene lost 6 bases and the J gene lost 2 bases, with 12 bases spanning the gap.

V and J are TRBV7-7 and TRBJ2-7, with 10 bases that match TRBD1. V was pared by 5 bases and J by 5 bases, with 6 bases of the junction left unmatched. Germline V gene sequence: CDR1 SSHAT, CDR2 FNYEAQ (reference sequence). The length of the CDR3 is 14 residues. The CDR3 loop is CASSPGQGTNEQYF. The DNA of the CDR3 is TGTGCCAGCAGCCCGGGACAGGGGACGAACGAGCAGTACTTC.

This clone occurred once. V gene TRBV9 combines with J gene TRBJ1-3, with TRBD1 as a possible D gene (6 bases). The V gene's germline CDR1 is SGDLS and CDR2 YYNGEE. This CDR3 comprises 15 residues. Trimming removed 4 bases at V and 3 bases at J, with 14 bases between. The CDR3: CASSRVGGLGNTIYF. In DNA, the CDR3 is TGTGCCAGCAGCCGAGTGGGGGGGCTTGGAAACACCATATATTTT.

This clone was recorded only once. The CDR3 loop reads CASSVTAGLHYGYTF. The CDR3 nucleotides are TGTGCCAGCAGCGTGACGGCAGGGCTACACTATGGCTACACCTTC. The rearrangement uses TRBV9 and TRBJ1-2, with D possibly being TRBD1 (5 bases). This CDR3 comprises 15 residues. Germline assignment: CDR1 SGDLS and CDR2 YYNGEE. Deletions cut 2 bases from V and 3 bases from J, with 14 bases between.

The CDR3 DNA sequence: TGCGCCAGCAGTCGAACAGGGAACCAAGAGACCCAGTACTTC. Amino acid sequence: CASSRTGNQETQYF. The chain combines TRBV5-1 with TRBJ2-5; tentative D call: TRBD1 (6 bases). Germline V gene sequence: CDR1 SGHRS, CDR2 YFSETQ. V lost 5 bases, J lost 0 bases, and 11 bases lay in between. CDR3 size: 14 residues.

The chain carries TRBV11-3 and TRBJ1-1; 11 positions match TRBD1. With 5 bases clipped from V and 6 bases from J, the junction kept 2 bases outside the gene matches. CDR1 SGHNT and CDR2 YENEEA come from the germline V gene. The CDR3 has 13 residues. The chain's CDR3 is CASSPGQGAEAFF. In DNA form, the CDR3 reads TGTGCCAGCAGCCCGGGACAGGGGGCTGAAGCTTTCTTT. The whole variable domain, remainder taken from reference TRBV11-3 and TRBJ1-1, is EAGVVQSPRYKIIEKKQPVAFWCNPISGHNTLYWYLQNLGQGPELLIRYENEEAVDDSQLPKDRFSAERLKGVDSTLKIQPAELGDSAVYLCASSPGQGAEAFFGQGTRLTVV.

V gene TRBV19 combines with J gene TRBJ1-6; no clear D. The CDR3 runs 14 residues. Germline-derived CDR1 and CDR2 are LNHDA and SQIVND (reference sequence). Trimming removed 3 bases at V and 7 bases at J, with 10 bases between. The CDR3 DNA reads TGTGCCAGTAGTATCGAAGTTAGAAATTCACCCCTCCACTTT. Its protein is CASSIEVRNSPLHF.

The rearrangement uses TRBV12-3 or TRBV12-4 and TRBJ2-2; D not certain. There are 13 residues in the CDR3. V lost 6 bases, J lost 9 bases, and 14 bases lay in between. The CDR3: CASRPAGSRELFF. The CDR3, as DNA: TGTGCCAGCAGGCCCGCCGGGTCCAGGGAGCTGTTTTTT.

The genes are TRBV7-2 and TRBJ2-1; 8 bases are shared with TRBD1. Trimming at V came to 4 bases and at J to 4 bases, leaving 6 bases not matched to a gene. Germline V CDR1 and CDR2: SGHTA, FQGNSA. The CDR3 covers 15 residues. DNA for the CDR3: TGTGCCAGCAGCTCGCGGGACAGGCCATACAATGAGCAGTTCTTC. This codes for CASSSRDRPYNEQFF. The variable domain in full, completed from reference TRBV7-2 and TRBJ2-1, reads GAGVSQSPSNKVTEKGKDVELRCDPISGHTALYWYRQSLGQGLEFLIYFQGNSAPDKSGLPSDRFSAERTGGSVSTLTIQRTQQEDSAVYLCASSSRDRPYNEQFFGPGTRLTVL.

This chain uses TRBV7-8 with TRBJ2-7; 11 nucleotides align to TRBD1. The CDR3 contains 15 residues. Germline CDR1 is SGHVS and CDR2 is FQNEAQ. Trimming cost V 3 bases and J 5 bases; bases outside gene matches: 6. CDR3 region: CASSFLGQGANEQYF. As DNA, the CDR3 is TGTGCCAGCAGCTTCCTCGGACAGGGGGCTAACGAGCAGTACTTC.

The CDR3 reads CASSLTLGQGDGYTF. DNA for the CDR3: TGTGCCAGCAGCTTAACCCTCGGACAGGGAGACGGCTACACCTTC. The chain links TRBV7-9 to TRBJ1-2; TRBD1 matches at 8 bases. From germline, CDR1 is SEHNR and CDR2 FQNEAQ (reference sequence). This CDR3 has 15 amino acids. Losses at the gene ends were 2 bases for V and 8 bases for J; bases not matched to a gene: 10.

The J gene is TRBJ1-2, the V gene TRBV5-6; D gene ambiguous. This CDR3 is 12 amino acids long. Germline V gene data show CDR1 as SGHDT and CDR2 as YYEEEE. Between the trimmed V and J ends, which lost 1 base and 4 bases, there was a span of 5 bases. This CDR3 is CASSLLLYGYTF. DNA for the CDR3: TGTGCCAGCAGCTTGCTCCTCTATGGCTACACCTTC.

As regards this clone: The junction does not match germline at one end; this may be a read error. V and J are TRBV10-3 and TRBJ2-6; D is possibly TRBD1 (5 bases). The germline gives CDR1 ENHRY, CDR2 SYGVKD. There are 17 residues in the CDR3. CDR3 sequence reads: CATSLTDLRSGANVLTF. The CDR3 DNA reads as TGTGCCACCAGTCTGACAGACTTACGCTCTGGGGCCAACGTCCTGACTTTC.

V and J are TRBV4-3 and TRBJ2-2; D possibly corresponds to TRBD2 (6 bases). This CDR3 is 18 amino acids long. The V end was cut by 1 base, the J end by 1 base, with 16 bases between. Looked up from germline, CDR1 is LGHNA and CDR2 is YSLEER. CDR3 DNA sequence: TGCGCCAGCAGCCAAGGTCGAGGTAGCGGACTGAACACCGGGGAGCTGTTTTTT. It translates to CASSQGRGSGLNTGELFF.

This clone came up once. In nucleotides, the CDR3 is TGTGCCAGCAGCCAAGATCCAGGGCCTAATGAAAAACTGTTTTTT. Its protein is CASSQDPGPNEKLFF. V usage is TRBV4-2 and J usage is TRBJ1-4; D is perhaps TRBD1 (5 bases). CDR1 is LGHNA and CDR2 is YNFKEQ in the germline V gene. The CDR3 spans 15 residues. The V and J ends lost 0 bases and 3 bases respectively, with 8 bases between them.

The rearrangement uses TRBV13 and TRBJ2-7, with 8 bases aligning to TRBD2. The CDR3 is 14 amino acids. CDR1 and CDR2 (germline): PRHDT, FYEKMQ (reference sequence). Trimming took 1 base from V and 7 from J; bases not matched to a gene: 6. The CDR3 sequence is CASSLAGGRREQYF. CDR3 nucleotides: TGTGCCAGCAGCTTAGCGGGGGGGCGCAGGGAGCAGTACTTC.

V gene TRBV7-9 combines with J gene TRBJ2-3; TRBD2 is a possible D gene (5 bases). The germline CDR1 and CDR2 sequences are SEHNR and FQNEAQ (reference sequence). The CDR3 contains 12 residues. V lost 5 bases to trimming and J lost 6 bases, with 9 bases between them. The CDR3 DNA follows: TGTGCCAGCAGCCACTCGGGGGATACGCAGTATTTT. As protein: CASSHSGDTQYF.